One and the same sample provided the 29 T cell receptor beta chains below, sequenced in a study of blood T cells in healthy people across ages. For the second PCR, which ran for roughly 6 to 12 cycles, a sample-barcoded 5' primer and a J-beta primer mix were used. A single record per CDR3 protein comes from TCRdb applying MiXCR to the 5' RACE reads. The sample contains more than 1 million distinct CDR3 sequences, 40% to 45% of which appear only once. The sample was blood. These receptors were taken from a woman in her sixties or seventies in good health.

The V gene is TRBV18, the J gene TRBJ2-4; D is undetermined. The closer fit of TRBJ2-5 to the DNA end suggests the J call may be wrong. The CDR3 totals 14 residues. Germline loops: CDR1 KGHSH, CDR2 LQKENI. CDR3 protein: CASSALSSSETQYF. In DNA form, the CDR3 reads TGTGCCAGCTCAGCTCTCTCCTCGTCCGAGACCCAGTACTTC.

This clonotype was seen repeatedly, ten times or more. The V call is TRBV20-1, the J call TRBJ2-3; D not certain. Germline CDR1 is DFQATT and CDR2 is SNEGSKA (reference sequence). This CDR3 has 16 amino acids. The CDR3 loop is CIAEASDHSSTDTQYF. Written as DNA, the CDR3 is TGCATCGCTGAGGCTTCGGACCACTCTAGCACAGATACGCAGTATTTT.

The chain is built from TRBV6-6 and TRBJ1-5; no clear D. Germline loops: CDR1 MNHNY, CDR2 SVGAGI (reference sequence). The V end lost 8 bases, the J end lost 5 bases, and 16 bases lay between the germline ends. The CDR3 is 14 amino acids. In DNA, the CDR3 is TGTGCCAGCCAGGCGGGCAGAGATTATCAGCCCCAGCATTTT. This sequence encodes CASQAGRDYQPQHF.

The rearrangement uses TRBV5-1 and TRBJ2-7; possibly TRBD2 for D (6 bases). The germline gives CDR1 SGHRS, CDR2 YFSETQ. The germline V and J ends were trimmed by 7 bases and 4 bases, with 21 bases remaining between them. The CDR3 spans 15 residues. This CDR3 reads CASSRGTGERYEQYF. The CDR3 coding sequence is TGCGCCAGCTCAAGAGGGACGGGAGAAAGATACGAGCAGTACTTC.

The sample holds a few counts of this clonotype. The chain is built from TRBV20-1 and TRBJ1-6; 9 bases line up with TRBD1. Germline trimming cut 2 bases from V and 0 bases from J; bases unmatched to any gene: 8. The CDR3 contains 18 residues. The germline V gene encodes CDR1 DFQATT and CDR2 SNEGSKA (reference sequence). The CDR3 bases are TGCAGTGCTAGAAGGGGACAGGGAAGTAGCTCCTATAATTCACCCCTCCACTTT. Protein: CSARRGQGSSSYNSPLHF.

The chain combines TRBV3-1 with TRBJ1-2; TRBD1 is a possible D gene (5 bases). With 0 bases removed from V and 4 bases from J, the gap between germline ends came to 9 bases. Per the germline V gene, CDR1 is LGHDT and CDR2 is YNNKEL (reference sequence). The CDR3 contains 14 residues. The CDR3 DNA reads TGTGCCAGCAGCCAAGATAGAGGGGCCTATGGCTACACCTTC. Translation gives CASSQDRGAYGYTF.

The CDR3 DNA reads as TGTGCCAGCAGTTTATGGGGCCTCACCGGGGAGCTGTTTTTT. Protein: CASSLWGLTGELFF. The chain uses TRBV27 and TRBJ2-2; D might be TRBD1 (5 bases). V was pared by 1 base and J by 4 bases, with 7 bases between. CDR1 is MNHEY, CDR2 SMNVEV, per germline (reference sequence). The CDR3 runs 14 residues.

V and J are TRBV10-1 and TRBJ2-1; TRBD2 matches 7 bases. Germline lookup yields CDR1 WNHNN and CDR2 SYGVQD (reference sequence). This CDR3 region has 15 residues. With 6 bases clipped from V and 2 bases from J, the junction kept 7 bases outside the gene matches. The CDR3 DNA reads as TGCGCCAGCAGCTCGACTAGCCGAGCCTACAATGAGCAGTTCTTC. It codes for CASSSTSRAYNEQFF.

The chain links TRBV6-5 to TRBJ2-1; D is uncertain. This CDR3 spans 15 amino acids. Germline CDR1 is MNHEY and CDR2 is SVGAGI. V gave up 4 bases and J gave up 1 base, with 11 bases separating them. The CDR3 nucleotides read TGTGCCAGCAGTTCCCCCTTTAAATCCTACAATGAGCAGTTCTTC. As protein: CASSSPFKSYNEQFF.

This chain connects TRBV7-2 to TRBJ1-2; 8 bases are shared with TRBD1. Germline CDR1 SGHTA, CDR2 FQGNSA. The V gene end was trimmed by 6 bases and the J gene end by 8 bases; junction bases not matched to a gene: 11. This CDR3 is 14 amino acids long. For the CDR3, the DNA is TGTGCCAGCAGACGGACAGGGCGGAAGAGGGGCTACACCTTC. Translation gives CASRRTGRKRGYTF.

This clonotype was picked up a small number of times. The chain has TRBV25-1 and TRBJ2-1; D possibly corresponds to TRBD1 (5 bases). This CDR3 spans 15 amino acids. Germline CDR1 reads MGHDK; CDR2 reads SYGVNS. The V gene lost 2 bases and the J gene lost 8 bases, with 16 bases spanning the gap. This CDR3 reads CASSEGAAPWYEQFF. For the CDR3, the DNA is TGTGCCAGCAGTGAAGGGGCAGCCCCATGGTATGAGCAGTTCTTC.

V is TRBV12-3 or TRBV12-4 and J is TRBJ2-3; the D is unclear. Deletions cut 4 bases from V and 2 bases from J, with 16 bases between. The CDR3 loop spans 16 amino acids. The CDR3 DNA sequence: TGTGCCAGCAGTTCTGGGTGGGCTCGAATCACAGATACGCAGTATTTT. Residues: CASSSGWARITDTQYF.

The sample holds one count of this clonotype. This sequence joins TRBV5-5 and TRBJ1-1, with D maybe TRBD1 (5 bases). The CDR3 sequence is 15 residues long. V was pared by 2 bases and J by 1 base, with 12 bases between. CDR1 and CDR2 from the germline V gene are SGHKS and YYEKEE (reference sequence). CDR3 amino acids: CASSFGTVPNTEAFF. In DNA, the CDR3 is TGTGCCAGCAGCTTCGGGACGGTTCCGAACACTGAAGCTTTCTTT.

This clonotype turned up a few times. The chain combines TRBV28 with TRBJ1-2, with D perhaps matching TRBD1 (5 bases). This CDR3 is 15 amino acids long. Trimming cost V 6 bases and J 4 bases, with 18 bases left between them. The germline gives CDR1 MDHEN, CDR2 SYDVKM. The chain's CDR3 is CASSLIIGASYGYTF. CDR3 nucleotide sequence: TGTGCCAGCAGCCTGATTATCGGGGCGTCCTATGGCTACACCTTC.

This clonotype was counted between two and nine times. The V and J genes are TRBV6-6 and TRBJ2-7, with 10 nucleotides matching TRBD1. Looked up from germline, CDR1 is MNHNY and CDR2 is SVGAGI (reference sequence). This CDR3 is 15 amino acids long. V shed 6 bases, J shed 2 bases, and the junction held 7 bases outside the gene matches. CDR3 sequence (DNA): TGTGCCAGCAGCCTCGGGACAGGGGATACCTACGAGCAGTACTTC. Amino acids: CASSLGTGDTYEQYF.

The chain couples TRBV15 to TRBJ2-5; D gene ambiguous. In germline, CDR1 is LNHNV, CDR2 YYDKDF (reference sequence). Trimming took off 0 bases at V and 0 bases at J, with 5 bases between the two ends. The CDR3 loop spans 14 amino acids. CDR3 region: CATSREPDQETQYF. CDR3 in DNA: TGTGCCACCAGCAGAGAACCAGACCAAGAGACCCAGTACTTC.

The rearrangement links TRBV20-1 to TRBJ1-6; D is undetermined. This CDR3 has 11 amino acids. With 3 bases removed from V and 5 bases from J, the gap between germline ends came to 2 bases. CDR1 and CDR2 (germline): DFQATT, SNEGSKA (reference sequence). The CDR3: CSASNNSPLHF. DNA for the CDR3: TGCAGTGCTAGTAATAATTCACCCCTCCACTTT.

This clonotype was seen only once. The chain combines TRBV10-3 with TRBJ2-3; 9 positions agree with TRBD1. This CDR3 region has 15 residues. Germline CDR1 and CDR2: ENHRY and SYGVKD. V dropped 6 bases and J dropped 2; count of bases not matched to a gene: 6. As DNA, the CDR3 is TGTGCCATCAGCCGAACAGGGGGCCCCACAGATACGCAGTATTTT. Amino acid sequence: CAISRTGGPTDTQYF.

As DNA, the CDR3 is TGCGCCAGCAGCTTGCAGGGTATCCACGAGCAGTACTTC. Encoded protein: CASSLQGIHEQYF. V usage is TRBV5-1 and J usage is TRBJ2-7, with D perhaps matching TRBD1 (5 bases). The CDR3 sequence is 13 residues long. Trimming removed 1 base at V and 5 bases at J, with 10 bases between. Looked up from germline, CDR1 is SGHRS and CDR2 is YFSETQ.

The chain recombines TRBV5-1 with TRBJ2-1, with D unresolved. CDR1 is SGHRS and CDR2 is YFSETQ in the germline V gene. The V end lost 0 bases, the J end lost 3 bases, and 4 bases lay between the germline ends. This CDR3 has 13 residues. CDR3 loop: CASSLENYNEQFF. Here the CDR3 DNA reads TGCGCCAGCAGCTTGGAGAACTACAATGAGCAGTTCTTC.

This clonotype was seen a few times. This chain uses TRBV5-5 with TRBJ2-7; D may be TRBD1 or TRBD2 (5 bases each). The CDR3 sequence is 15 residues long. Germline-derived CDR1 and CDR2 are SGHKS and YYEKEE (reference sequence). Deletions cut 2 bases from V and 4 bases from J, with 16 bases between. This chain's CDR3 is CASSFPTGRQYEQYF. CDR3 nucleotides: TGTGCCAGCAGCTTTCCTACGGGACGACAGTACGAGCAGTACTTC. Variable domain in full (rest from reference TRBV5-5 and TRBJ2-7): DAGVTQSPTHLIKTRGQQVTLRCSPISGHKSVSWYQQVLGQGPQFIFQYYEKEERGRGNFPDRFSARQFPNYSSELNVNALLLGDSALYLCASSFPTGRQYEQYFGPGTRLTVT.

This clonotype has only a few counts. The chain combines TRBV6-1 with TRBJ2-4; 9 bases are shared with TRBD2. The J call may be incorrect, as the DNA end agrees better with TRBJ2-7. Per germline, CDR1 MNHNS and CDR2 SASEGT. This CDR3 comprises 16 residues. The CDR3 bases are TGTGCCAGCAGTCAGGACTTTGCGGGAGGGCTAGACGAGCAGTACTTC. Amino acid sequence: CASSQDFAGGLDEQYF.

The V and J genes are TRBV7-6 and TRBJ2-1; 8 bases match TRBD2. Germline CDR1 is SGHVS and CDR2 is FNYEAQ. This CDR3 comprises 16 residues. The J segment lost 9 bases and the V segment lost 1 base, leaving 11 bases of the junction unmatched. For the CDR3, the DNA is TGTGCCAGCAGCTTAGTGGCGGGAGGTACTAGGGGTGAGCAGTTCTTC. It codes for CASSLVAGGTRGEQFF.

This clonotype was picked up a small number of times. The rearrangement links TRBV28 to TRBJ2-5, with D possibly matching TRBD1 (5 bases). Germline V gives CDR1 MDHEN, CDR2 SYDVKM. The CDR3 is 14 residues long. The germline V and J ends were trimmed by 7 bases and 2 bases, with 14 bases remaining between them. CDR3 DNA: TGTGCCAGCACTCCCGACAGCAGACAAGAGACCCAGTACTTC. This translates into CASTPDSRQETQYF.

This chain uses TRBV7-9 with TRBJ2-7, with 8 bases fitting TRBD1. V lost 4 bases to trimming and J lost 5 bases; unmatched junction nucleotides: 13. Germline V lookup: CDR1 SEHNR, CDR2 FQNEAQ (reference sequence). This CDR3 contains 16 residues. The CDR3 DNA reads TGTGCCAGCAGCTCAGCCACAGGGGGAAGTAATCACGAGCAGTACTTC. It encodes CASSSATGGSNHEQYF.

This clonotype showed up just a few times. This sequence joins TRBV5-1 and TRBJ2-4; possible D gene TRBD2, 5 bases. The germline V gene has CDR1 SGHRS and CDR2 YFSETQ. Trimming shortened V by 4 bases and J by 2 bases, and 16 bases separated the two germline ends. There are 16 residues in the CDR3. In DNA, the CDR3 is TGCGCCAGCAGCACCCGAGGCGGGCCGACCAAAAACATTCAGTACTTC. Protein: CASSTRGGPTKNIQYF.

The chain combines TRBV5-1 with TRBJ2-5; TRBD1 might be the D (6 bases). The V end was cut by 4 bases, the J end by 2 bases, with 15 bases between. The CDR3 loop spans 15 amino acids. Germline CDR1 reads SGHRS; CDR2 reads YFSETQ. The CDR3 reads CASSRVAGVQETQYF. CDR3 in DNA: TGCGCCAGCAGCCGGGTGGCAGGGGTTCAAGAGACCCAGTACTTC.

In its sample, this clonotype was seen a few times. This chain joins TRBV7-2 and TRBJ2-7; tentative D call: TRBD2 (5 bases). CDR1 and CDR2 from the germline V gene are SGHTA and FQGNSA. This CDR3 is built from 14 residues. Trimming cost V 3 bases and J 2 bases, with 11 bases left between them. The CDR3 is CASSLDWKTYEQYF. The CDR3 nucleotides are TGTGCCAGCAGCTTGGACTGGAAAACCTACGAGCAGTACTTC. The full variable domain, completed using reference TRBV7-2 and TRBJ2-7, is GAGVSQSPSNKVTEKGKDVELRCDPISGHTALYWYRQSLGQGLEFLIYFQGNSAPDKSGLPSDRFSAERTGGSVSTLTIQRTQQEDSAVYLCASSLDWKTYEQYFGPGTRLTVT.

In its sample, this clonotype was seen many times. The chain combines TRBV20-1 with TRBJ1-5; possible D gene TRBD1, 6 bases. Looked up from germline, CDR1 is DFQATT and CDR2 is SNEGSKA (reference sequence). This CDR3 has 15 amino acids. With 6 bases removed from V and 2 bases from J, the gap between germline ends came to 17 bases. The DNA of the CDR3 is TGCAGTGCAATTCTACAGGGAAGTGGCAATCAGCCCCAGCATTTT. Protein sequence: CSAILQGSGNQPQHF.